This is a list of T cell receptor beta chains from one sample in a study of CD8+ T cells in alopecia areata. This table comes from immunoSEQ multiplex PCR, and its TCRdb copy is limited to in-frame clones, with some not included. Here the sample spans 110,000 to 150,000 clones, about 51% being singletons. The material was CD4+ T cells sorted from blood, obtained at week 0. The receptors were gathered from a human donor with alopecia areata. CDR3s include the opening cysteine and the closing phenylalanine or tryptophan. D genes are given only for firm matches. The listing skips clone size in some rows; elsewhere it reads once, few, many or a size class.

j_call	clone_size	d_call	v_call	cdr3_aa	cdr3_nt
TRBJ2-1	.	TRBD2	TRBV7-9	CASSLGLANEQFF	TGTGCCAGCAGCCTCGGACTAGCAAATGAGCAGTTCTTC
TRBJ2-7	.	.	TRBV7-2	CASTSSSYEQYF	TGTGCCAGCACCTCTAGCAGCTACGAGCAGTACTTC
TRBJ1-5	.	.	TRBV15	CATSRVDNQPQHF	TGTGCCACCAGCAGAGTTGATAATCAGCCCCAGCATTTT
TRBJ2-7	.	.	TRBV2	CASSPSELGPYEQYF	TGTGCCAGCAGTCCATCCGAATTGGGGCCCTACGAGCAGTACTTC
TRBJ2-4	.	.	TRBV2	CASREDTNIQYF	TGTGCCAGCAGAGAGGACACAAACATTCAGTACTTC
TRBJ1-5	once	.	TRBV30	CAWSVGAGRNQPQHF	TGTGCCTGGAGTGTAGGGGCCGGTAGGAATCAGCCCCAGCATTTT
TRBJ2-7	.	.	TRBV7-2	CASSFGLAPHEQYF	TGTGCCAGCAGCTTCGGGTTGGCCCCCCACGAGCAGTACTTC
TRBJ1-2	.	.	TRBV15	CATSRVGDGYTF	TGTGCCACCAGCAGAGTTGGAGATGGCTACACCTTC
TRBJ1-5	.	.	TRBV11-2	CASSLALGQPQHF	TGTGCCAGCAGCTTAGCGTTGGGTCAGCCCCAGCATTTT
TRBJ2-4	.	.	TRBV4-3	CASSQGVGIGIQYF	TGCGCCAGCAGCCAAGGAGTGGGAATTGGCATTCAGTACTTC
TRBJ1-2	.	.	TRBV2	CASNRVNYGYTF	TGTGCCAGCAATCGGGTTAACTATGGCTACACCTTC
TRBJ2-7	.	TRBD2	TRBV11-3	CASSLRASGNYEQYF	TGTGCCAGCAGCCTCCGTGCTAGCGGGAACTACGAGCAGTACTTC